The clone carrying this T cell receptor (beta chain) was seen a few times. This entry is derived from a study of T-cell reconstitution after alpha-beta-depleted transplantation in children. Per germline, CDR1 KGHDR and CDR2 SFDVKD. This CDR3 is built from 16 residues. Losses at the gene ends were 3 bases for V and 2 bases for J; bases not matched to a gene: 7. TCRbeta library construction was performed incorporating unique molecular identifiers. Each CDR3 protein is one row after TCRdb ran MiXCR on the PCR reads. The repertoire holds about 460,000 distinct CDR3 sequences, with approximately 12% as singletons.

The input for sequencing was PBMCs from the stem cell graft donor, taken from the stem cell graft. The source of this sequence is a human donor who donated a stem cell graft to a child with combined immunodeficiency. The V and J genes are TRBV24-1 and TRBJ2-7; 9 bases map to TRBD1. CDR3 in amino acids: CATSDAKTGGAYEQYF. CDR3 DNA: TGTGCCACCAGTGATGCTAAAACAGGGGGCGCCTACGAGCAGTACTTC.